This T cell receptor (beta chain) is from a study of T cell responses to AZD1222 COVID-19 vaccine. Broader study findings: Clonal diversity may have been underestimated in mostly white British donors. Unmutated regions of variants are reportedly targeted by nearly half of spike-specific TCRs.

V lost 4 bases, J lost 8 bases, and 15 bases lay in between. Germline CDR1 is LGHNA and CDR2 is YNFKEQ. This CDR3 contains 14 residues. The sample holds one count of this clone. Its specificity is unknown. Assay used: immunoSEQ multiplex PCR; TCRdb lists only in-frame clones, some missing. The table records about 150,000 clones, 80% to 95% of them present only once. This specimen was peripheral blood, taken on day 0 of AZD1222 vaccination. The J gene is TRBJ1-5, the V gene TRBV4-2; D is possibly TRBD1 (5 bases). This sequence was found in an adult in good health. CDR3 in DNA: TGTGCCAGCAGCCTCGGGCAGGGAACCGAGCCCCAGCATTTT. Amino acids: CASSLGQGTEPQHF.